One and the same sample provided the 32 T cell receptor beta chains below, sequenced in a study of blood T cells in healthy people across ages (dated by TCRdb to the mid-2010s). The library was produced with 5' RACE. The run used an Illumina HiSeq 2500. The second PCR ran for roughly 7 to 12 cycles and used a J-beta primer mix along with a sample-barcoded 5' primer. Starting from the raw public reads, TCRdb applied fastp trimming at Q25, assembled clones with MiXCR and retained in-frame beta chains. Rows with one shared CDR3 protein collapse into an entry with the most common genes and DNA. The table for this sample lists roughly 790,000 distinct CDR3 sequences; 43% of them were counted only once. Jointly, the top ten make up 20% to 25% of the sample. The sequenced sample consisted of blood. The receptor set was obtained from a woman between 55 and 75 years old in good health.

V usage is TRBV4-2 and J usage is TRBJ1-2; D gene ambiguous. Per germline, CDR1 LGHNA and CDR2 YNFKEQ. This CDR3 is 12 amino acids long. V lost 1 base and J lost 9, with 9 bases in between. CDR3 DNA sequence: TGTGCCAGCAGCCAAGCCGAGAGTCGCTACACCTTC. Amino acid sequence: CASSQAESRYTF.

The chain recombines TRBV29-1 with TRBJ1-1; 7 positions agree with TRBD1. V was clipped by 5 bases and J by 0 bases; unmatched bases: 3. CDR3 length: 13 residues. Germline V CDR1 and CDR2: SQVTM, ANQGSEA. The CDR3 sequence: CSVWDSLNTEAFF. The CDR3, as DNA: TGCAGCGTTTGGGACAGCTTGAACACTGAAGCTTTCTTT.

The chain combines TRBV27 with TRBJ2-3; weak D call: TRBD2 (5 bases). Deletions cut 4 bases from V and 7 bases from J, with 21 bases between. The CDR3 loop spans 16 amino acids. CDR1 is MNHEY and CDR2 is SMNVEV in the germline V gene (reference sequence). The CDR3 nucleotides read TGTGCCAGCAGTTCCCGGGAAGGGAGTAGGAGGAATACGCAGTATTTT. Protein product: CASSSREGSRRNTQYF.

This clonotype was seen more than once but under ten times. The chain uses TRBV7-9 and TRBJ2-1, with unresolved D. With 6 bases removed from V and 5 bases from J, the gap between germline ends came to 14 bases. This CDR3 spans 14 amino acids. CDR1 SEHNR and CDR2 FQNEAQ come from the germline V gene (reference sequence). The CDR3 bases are TGTGCCAGCAGGATGGGTCCAGGCAACAATGAGCAGTTCTTC. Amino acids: CASRMGPGNNEQFF.

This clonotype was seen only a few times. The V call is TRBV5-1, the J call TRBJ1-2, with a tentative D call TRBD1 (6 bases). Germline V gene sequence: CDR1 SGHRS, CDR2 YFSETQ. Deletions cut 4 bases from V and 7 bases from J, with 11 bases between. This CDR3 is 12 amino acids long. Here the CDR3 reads CASSGNRAGYTF. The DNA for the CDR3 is TGCGCCAGCAGCGGAAACAGGGCTGGCTACACCTTC.

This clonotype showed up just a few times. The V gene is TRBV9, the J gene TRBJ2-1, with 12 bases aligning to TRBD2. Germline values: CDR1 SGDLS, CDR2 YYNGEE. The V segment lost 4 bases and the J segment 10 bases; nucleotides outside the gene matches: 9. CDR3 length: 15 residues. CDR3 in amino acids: CASSKTTSGSREQFF. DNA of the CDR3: TGTGCCAGCAGCAAAACGACTAGCGGGAGTAGAGAGCAGTTCTTC.

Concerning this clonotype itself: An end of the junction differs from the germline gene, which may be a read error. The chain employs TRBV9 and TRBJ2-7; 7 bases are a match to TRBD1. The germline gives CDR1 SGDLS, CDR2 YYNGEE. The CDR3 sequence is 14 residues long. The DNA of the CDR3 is TGTGCCAACAGCCCCGCCGGGACAGACATACTAAGGTACTTC. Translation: CANSPAGTDILRYF.

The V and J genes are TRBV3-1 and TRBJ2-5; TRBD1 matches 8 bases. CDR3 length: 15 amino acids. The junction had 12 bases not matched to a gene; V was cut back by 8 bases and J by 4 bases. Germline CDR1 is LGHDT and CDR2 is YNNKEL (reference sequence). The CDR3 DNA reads TGTGCCAGCGGCTTCCCACAGGGGGGTGTAGAGACCCAGTACTTC. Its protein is CASGFPQGGVETQYF.

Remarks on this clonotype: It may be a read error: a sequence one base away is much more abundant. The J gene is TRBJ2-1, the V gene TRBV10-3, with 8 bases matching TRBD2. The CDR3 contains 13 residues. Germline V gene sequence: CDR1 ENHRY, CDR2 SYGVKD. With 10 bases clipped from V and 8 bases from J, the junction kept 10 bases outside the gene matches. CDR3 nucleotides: TGTGCCACCCTTTCCGGGGGGGACGATGAGCAGTTCTTC. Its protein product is CATLSGGDDEQFF.

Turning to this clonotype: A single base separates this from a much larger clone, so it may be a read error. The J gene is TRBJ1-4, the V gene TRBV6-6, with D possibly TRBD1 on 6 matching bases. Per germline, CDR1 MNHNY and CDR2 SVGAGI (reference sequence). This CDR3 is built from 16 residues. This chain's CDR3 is CASVPGHGATDEKLFF. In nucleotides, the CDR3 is TGTGCCAGCGTTCCGGGACACGGAGCAACTGATGAAAAACTGTTTTTT.

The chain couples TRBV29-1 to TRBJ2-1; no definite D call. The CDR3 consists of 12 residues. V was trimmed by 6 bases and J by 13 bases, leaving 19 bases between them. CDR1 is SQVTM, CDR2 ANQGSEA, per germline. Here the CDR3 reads CSVGGPGPLQFF. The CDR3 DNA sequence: TGCAGCGTGGGCGGACCGGGCCCTCTCCAGTTCTTC.

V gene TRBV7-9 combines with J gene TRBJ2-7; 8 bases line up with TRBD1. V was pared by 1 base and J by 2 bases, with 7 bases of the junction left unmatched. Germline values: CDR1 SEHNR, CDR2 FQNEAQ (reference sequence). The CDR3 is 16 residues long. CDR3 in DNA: TGTGCCAGCAGCTTAGTCCAGGGGGCTTTAACCTACGAGCAGTACTTC. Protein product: CASSLVQGALTYEQYF.

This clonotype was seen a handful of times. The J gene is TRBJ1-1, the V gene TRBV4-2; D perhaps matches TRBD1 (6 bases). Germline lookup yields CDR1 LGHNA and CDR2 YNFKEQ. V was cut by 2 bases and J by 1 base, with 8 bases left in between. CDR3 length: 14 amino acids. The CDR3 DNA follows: TGTGCCAGCAGCCAACGGGGACAGAACACTGAAGCTTTCTTT. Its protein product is CASSQRGQNTEAFF.

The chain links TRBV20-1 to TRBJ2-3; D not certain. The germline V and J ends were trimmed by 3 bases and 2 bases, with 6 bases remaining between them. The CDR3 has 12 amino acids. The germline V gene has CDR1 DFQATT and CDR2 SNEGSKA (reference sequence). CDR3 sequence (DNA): TGCAGTGCTAGCGGACCCACAGATACGCAGTATTTT. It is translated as CSASGPTDTQYF.

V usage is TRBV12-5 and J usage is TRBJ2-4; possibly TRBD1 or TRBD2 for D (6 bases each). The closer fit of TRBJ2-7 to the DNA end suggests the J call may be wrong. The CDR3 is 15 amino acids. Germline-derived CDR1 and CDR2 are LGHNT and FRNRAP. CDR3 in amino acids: CASSGGPGNHYEQYF. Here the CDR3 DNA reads TGTGCTTCCTCTGGGGGGCCTGGAAATCACTACGAGCAGTACTTC.

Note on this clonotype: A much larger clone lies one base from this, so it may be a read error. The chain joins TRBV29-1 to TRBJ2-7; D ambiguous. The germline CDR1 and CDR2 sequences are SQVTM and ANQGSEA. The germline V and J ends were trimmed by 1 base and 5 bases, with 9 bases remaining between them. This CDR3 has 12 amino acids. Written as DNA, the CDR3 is TGCAGCGTTGAAGCGGAGTCCGACGAGCAGTACTTC. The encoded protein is CSVEAESDEQYF.

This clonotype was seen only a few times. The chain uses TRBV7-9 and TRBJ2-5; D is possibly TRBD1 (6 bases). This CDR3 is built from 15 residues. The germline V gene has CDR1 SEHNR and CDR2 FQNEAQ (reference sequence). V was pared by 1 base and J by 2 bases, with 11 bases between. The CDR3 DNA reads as TGTGCCAGCAGCTTAGAAGGGACAATTCAAGAGACCCAGTACTTC. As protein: CASSLEGTIQETQYF.

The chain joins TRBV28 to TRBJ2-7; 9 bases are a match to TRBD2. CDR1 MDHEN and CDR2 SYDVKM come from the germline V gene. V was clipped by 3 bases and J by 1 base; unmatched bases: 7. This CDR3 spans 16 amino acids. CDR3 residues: CASSLGGGRESYEQYF. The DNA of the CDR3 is TGTGCCAGCAGTTTGGGTGGCGGGAGGGAATCCTACGAGCAGTACTTC.

CDR3 nucleotide sequence: TGCGCCAGCAGCACGGGACAGGGGAGAAATGAGCAGTTCTTC. This encodes CASSTGQGRNEQFF. The rearrangement uses TRBV5-1 and TRBJ2-1; 10 positions agree with TRBD1. Per germline, CDR1 SGHRS and CDR2 YFSETQ. J was trimmed by 7 bases and V by 4 bases; bases with no gene match: 5. This CDR3 contains 14 residues. Combining the CDR3 with reference TRBV5-1 and TRBJ2-1 gives the whole variable domain KAGVTQTPRYLIKTRGQQVTLSCSPISGHRSVSWYQQTPGQGLQFLFEYFSETQRNKGNFPGRFSGRQFSNSRSEMNVSTLELGDSALYLCASSTGQGRNEQFFGPGTRLTVL.

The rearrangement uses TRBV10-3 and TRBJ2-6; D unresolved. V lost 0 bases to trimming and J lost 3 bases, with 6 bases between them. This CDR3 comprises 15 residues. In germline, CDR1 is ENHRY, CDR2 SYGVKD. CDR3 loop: CAISESLSGANVLTF. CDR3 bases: TGTGCCATCAGTGAGTCGCTTAGTGGGGCCAACGTCCTGACTTTC.

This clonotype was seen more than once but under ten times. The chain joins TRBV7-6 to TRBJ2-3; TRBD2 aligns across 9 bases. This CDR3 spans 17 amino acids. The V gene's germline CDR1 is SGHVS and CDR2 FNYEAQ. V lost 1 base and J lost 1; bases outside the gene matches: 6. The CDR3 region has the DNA TGTGCCAGCAGCTTAGAAGTAGCGGGAGACGGCACAGATACGCAGTATTTT. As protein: CASSLEVAGDGTDTQYF.

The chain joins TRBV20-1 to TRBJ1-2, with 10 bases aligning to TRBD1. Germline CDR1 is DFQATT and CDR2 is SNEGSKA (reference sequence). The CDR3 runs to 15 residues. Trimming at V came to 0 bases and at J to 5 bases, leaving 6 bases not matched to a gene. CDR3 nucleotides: TGCAGTGCTAGAGAAGGGGACAGGGGAGTATATGGCTACACCTTC. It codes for CSAREGDRGVYGYTF.

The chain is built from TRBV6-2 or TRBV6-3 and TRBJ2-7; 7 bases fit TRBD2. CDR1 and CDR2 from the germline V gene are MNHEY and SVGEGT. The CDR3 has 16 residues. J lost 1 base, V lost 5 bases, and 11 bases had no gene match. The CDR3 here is CASSNRASGSSYEQYF. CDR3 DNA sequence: TGTGCCAGCAGTAATCGGGCTAGCGGTTCTTCCTACGAGCAGTACTTC.

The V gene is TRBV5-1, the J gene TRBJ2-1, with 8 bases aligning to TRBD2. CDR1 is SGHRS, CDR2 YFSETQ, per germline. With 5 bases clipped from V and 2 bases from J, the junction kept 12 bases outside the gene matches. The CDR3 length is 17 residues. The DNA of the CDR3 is TGCGCCAGCAGTTACGGGGGGGTAGCGGGCACCTACAATGAGCAGTTCTTC. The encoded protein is CASSYGGVAGTYNEQFF. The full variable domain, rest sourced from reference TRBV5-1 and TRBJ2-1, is KAGVTQTPRYLIKTRGQQVTLSCSPISGHRSVSWYQQTPGQGLQFLFEYFSETQRNKGNFPGRFSGRQFSNSRSEMNVSTLELGDSALYLCASSYGGVAGTYNEQFFGPGTRLTVL.

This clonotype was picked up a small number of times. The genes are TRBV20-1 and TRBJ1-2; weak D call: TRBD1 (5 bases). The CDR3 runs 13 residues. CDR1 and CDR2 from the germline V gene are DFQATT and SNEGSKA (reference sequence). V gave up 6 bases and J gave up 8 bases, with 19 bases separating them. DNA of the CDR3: TGCAGTGCCCCCTCCTTGAGGGGAGAAGGCTACACCTTC. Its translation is CSAPSLRGEGYTF.

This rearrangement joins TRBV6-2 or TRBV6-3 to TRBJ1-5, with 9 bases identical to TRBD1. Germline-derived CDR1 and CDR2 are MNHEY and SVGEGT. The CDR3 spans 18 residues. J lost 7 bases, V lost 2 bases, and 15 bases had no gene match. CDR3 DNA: TGTGCCAGCAGTTACCTACCGAGGACAGGGGACGTACGGCAGCCCCAGCATTTT. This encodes CASSYLPRTGDVRQPQHF.

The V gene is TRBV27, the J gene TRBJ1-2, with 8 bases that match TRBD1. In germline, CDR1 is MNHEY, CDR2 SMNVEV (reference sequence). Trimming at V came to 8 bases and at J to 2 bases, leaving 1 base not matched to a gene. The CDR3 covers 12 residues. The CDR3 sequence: CASQGANYGYTF. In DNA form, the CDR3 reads TGTGCCAGCCAGGGGGCCAACTATGGCTACACCTTC.

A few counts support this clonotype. DNA of the CDR3: TGCAGTGCTAGAGATCTAGGGCTAGGGCGCAATGAGCAGTTCTTC. Translation: CSARDLGLGRNEQFF. The gene calls are TRBV20-1 and TRBJ2-1; D gene ambiguous. The CDR3 runs to 15 residues. The ends were cut back, 0 bases at V and 6 bases at J, with 15 bases in the middle. Germline V CDR1 and CDR2: DFQATT, SNEGSKA (reference sequence).

The DNA of the CDR3 is TGTGCCAGCAGCCCACTCGCCGGGAAGCCTGAAGCTTTCTTT. Translation: CASSPLAGKPEAFF. V and J are TRBV6-2 or TRBV6-3 and TRBJ1-1; no clear D gene. This CDR3 has 14 amino acids. Looked up from germline, CDR1 is MNHEY and CDR2 is SVGEGT. Trimming removed 6 bases from V and 6 bases from J, with 17 bases in between.

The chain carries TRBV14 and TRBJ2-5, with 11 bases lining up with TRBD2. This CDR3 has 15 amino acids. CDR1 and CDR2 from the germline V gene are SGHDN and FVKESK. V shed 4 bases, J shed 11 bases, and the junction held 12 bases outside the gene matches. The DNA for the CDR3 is TGTGCCAGCAGCCTGGCTAGCGGGGGGCACAATGAGCAGTACTTC. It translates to CASSLASGGHNEQYF.

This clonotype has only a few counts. For the CDR3, the DNA is TGCGCCAGCAGTCCAATAGCGGGGGGTAAACAAGAGACCCAGTACTTC. It is translated as CASSPIAGGKQETQYF. The chain recombines TRBV5-1 with TRBJ2-5; the match to TRBD2 covers 10 bases. V was pared by 5 bases and J by 2 bases, with 9 bases of the junction left unmatched. Germline lookup yields CDR1 SGHRS and CDR2 YFSETQ. CDR3 length: 16 amino acids.

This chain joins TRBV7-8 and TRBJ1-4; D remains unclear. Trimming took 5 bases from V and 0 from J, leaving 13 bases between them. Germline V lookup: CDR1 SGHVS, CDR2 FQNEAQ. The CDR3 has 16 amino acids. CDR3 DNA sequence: TGTGCCAGCAGCCCCTGGACGTCAGCAACTAATGAAAAACTGTTTTTT. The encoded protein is CASSPWTSATNEKLFF.